This T cell receptor beta chain derives from a study of T cells in Graves' hyperthyroidism and ophthalmopathy. This clonotype occurred a few times. What it binds is not known. Notes on the study in general: The model anticipated ophthalmopathy a median approximately six months pre-onset. Researchers report that a 13 V-J model separated ophthalmopathy from stable hyperthyroidism.

The CDR3 has 12 amino acids. Germline-derived CDR1 and CDR2 are LNHDA and SQIVND (reference sequence). Germline trimming cut 9 bases from V and 4 bases from J; bases unmatched to any gene: 5. Ophthalmopathy patients had Clinical Activity Score at least 3, NOSPECS grade at least 4, duration under 3 months. Thyroid ultrasound, orbital computed tomography, clinical symptoms, and serum thyroxine and TRAb underpinned diagnoses. The source material, RNA transcripts, was used to amplify TCR beta CDR3 regions. Primed by the HTBI set, a first-round RT-PCR was run on the TCR CDR3. TCRdb ran MiXCR on the multiplex PCR reads and lists one entry per CDR3 protein. Of about 330,000 distinct CDR3 sequences listed, approximately 14% are singletons.

The rearrangement joins TRBV19 to TRBJ1-2; TRBD1 matches 7 bases. The receptor was isolated from a woman aged 40 to 55 with Graves' ophthalmopathy. The sample comprised blood. The CDR3, as DNA: TGTGCCAGCAACAGGGGCCTCTATGGCTACACCTTC. Its translation: CASNRGLYGYTF.